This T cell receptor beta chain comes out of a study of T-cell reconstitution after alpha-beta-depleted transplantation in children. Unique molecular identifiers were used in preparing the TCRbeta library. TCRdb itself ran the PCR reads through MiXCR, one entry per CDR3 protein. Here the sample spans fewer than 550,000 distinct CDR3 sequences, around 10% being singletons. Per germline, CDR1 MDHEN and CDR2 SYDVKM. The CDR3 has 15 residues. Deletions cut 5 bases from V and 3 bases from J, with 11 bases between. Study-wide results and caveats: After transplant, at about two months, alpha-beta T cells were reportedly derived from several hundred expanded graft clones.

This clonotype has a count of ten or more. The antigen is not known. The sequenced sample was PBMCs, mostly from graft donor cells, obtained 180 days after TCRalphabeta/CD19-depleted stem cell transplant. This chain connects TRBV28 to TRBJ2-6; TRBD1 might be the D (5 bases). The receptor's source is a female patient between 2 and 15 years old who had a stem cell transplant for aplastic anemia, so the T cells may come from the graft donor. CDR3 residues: CASSPRGSGANVLTF. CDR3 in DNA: TGTGCCAGCAGTCCAAGGGGTAGTGGGGCCAACGTCCTGACTTTC.